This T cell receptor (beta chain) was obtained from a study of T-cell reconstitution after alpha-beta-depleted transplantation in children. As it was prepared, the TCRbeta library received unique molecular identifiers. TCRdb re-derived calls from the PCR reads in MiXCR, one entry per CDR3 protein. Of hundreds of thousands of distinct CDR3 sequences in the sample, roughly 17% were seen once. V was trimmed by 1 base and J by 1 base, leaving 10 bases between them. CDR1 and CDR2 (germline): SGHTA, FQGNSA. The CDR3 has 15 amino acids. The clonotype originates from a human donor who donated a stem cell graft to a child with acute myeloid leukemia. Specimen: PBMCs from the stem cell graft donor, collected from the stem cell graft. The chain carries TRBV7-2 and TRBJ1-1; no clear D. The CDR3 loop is CASSLVGKRNTEAFF. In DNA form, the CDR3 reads TGTGCCAGCAGCTTAGTAGGGAAACGGAACACTGAAGCTTTCTTT.